The rows below give T cell receptor beta chains drawn from one sample of a study of human T cells and chemical hapten exposure. TCRdb re-derived calls from the RACE reads in MiXCR, one entry per CDR3 protein. The profile shows roughly 380,000 distinct CDR3 sequences, less than 6.5% of them singletons. Sample: whole blood, taken in connection with sensitization to the hapten diphenylcyclopropenone (DPC). Receptors originate from a woman in her fifties or sixties with alopecia areata. Some clones in this sample may be carry-over from other donors' samples. The CDR3 runs from the conserved cysteine through the conserved F or W. A D gene is named only where the DNA matches it firmly. Size tells how often a clone was seen (once, few, many) or the class of an expanded clone, and some rows leave it out.

clone_size | d_call | j_call | v_call | cdr3_aa | cdr3_nt
many | TRBD1 | TRBJ2-1 | TRBV6-6 | CATTPGQGTNEQFF | TGTGCCACCACTCCGGGACAGGGGACCAATGAGCAGTTCTTC
many | - | TRBJ2-6 | TRBV6-5 | CASSYSTPLTVSGANVLTF | TGTGCCAGCAGTTACTCGACCCCCTTGACAGTCTCTGGGGCCAACGTCCTGACTTTC
many | TRBD2 | TRBJ2-3 | TRBV13 | CASRGGSSTDTQYF | TGTGCCAGCCGGGGAGGGAGTAGCACAGATACGCAGTATTTT
- | - | TRBJ2-1 | TRBV10-3 | CAISGQDLSYNEQFF | TGTGCCATCAGTGGGCAGGACCTCTCCTACAATGAGCAGTTCTTC
many | TRBD1 | TRBJ2-1 | TRBV20-1 | CSALGQFLVNEQFF | TGCAGTGCTTTGGGACAGTTCCTAGTCAATGAGCAGTTCTTC
few | - | TRBJ1-5 | TRBV28 | CASNLITGMGQPQHF | TGTGCCAGCAACCTAATAACAGGAATGGGTCAGCCCCAGCATTTT
few | - | TRBJ1-5 | TRBV5-6 | CASSLVRTNSGPQHF | TGTGCCAGCAGCTTAGTCAGGACCAACTCCGGGCCCCAGCATTTT
many | TRBD2 | TRBJ2-5 | TRBV23-1 | CASSQSELAGVKETQYF | TGCGCCAGCAGTCAATCAGAACTAGCGGGGGTCAAAGAGACCCAGTACTTC
few | TRBD2 | TRBJ2-3 | TRBV20-1 | CSAKGGGNTDTQYF | TGCAGTGCTAAGGGCGGGGGTAACACAGATACGCAGTATTTT
few | - | TRBJ2-3 | TRBV5-5 | CASSLGAIADTQYF | TGTGCCAGCAGCTTGGGGGCTATAGCAGATACGCAGTATTTT
many | - | TRBJ2-1 | TRBV4-1 | CASSPSSGNEQFF | TGCGCCAGCAGCCCTTCTAGTGGCAATGAGCAGTTCTTC
few | TRBD1 | TRBJ1-5 | TRBV6-2/TRBV6-3 | CASRAGTGGPMGPQHF | TGTGCCAGCAGAGCCGGGACAGGGGGCCCTATGGGGCCCCAGCATTTT
many | TRBD1 | TRBJ2-1 | TRBV3-1 | CASSQAAGTGGEGEQFF | TGTGCCAGCAGCCAAGCAGCTGGGACAGGGGGCGAGGGTGAGCAGTTCTTC
- | - | TRBJ2-7 | TRBV30 | CAWSGNYEQYF | TGTGCCTGGAGTGGTAACTACGAGCAGTACTTC
few | TRBD1 | TRBJ1-2 | TRBV5-4 | CATRSTGENYGYTF | TGTGCCACCCGATCGACAGGGGAGAACTATGGCTACACCTTC
many | - | TRBJ1-5 | TRBV6-2/TRBV6-3 | CASSYSSREAQPQHF | TGTGCCAGCAGTTACTCGAGCAGGGAAGCACAGCCCCAGCATTTT
many | TRBD2 | TRBJ2-3 | TRBV13 | CASSLGPAGGTDTQYF | TGTGCCAGCAGCTTAGGGCCAGCGGGGGGCACAGATACGCAGTATTTT
many | TRBD2 | TRBJ2-4 | TRBV12-3/TRBV12-4 | CASSRTDFSGRPAKNIQYF | TGTGCCAGCAGCCGGACGGATTTTAGCGGGAGGCCCGCCAAAAACATTCAGTACTTC
many | - | TRBJ2-7 | TRBV6-5 | CASQGQVAEQYF | TGTGCCAGTCAAGGTCAGGTGGCCGAGCAGTACTTC
many | - | TRBJ2-3 | TRBV3-1 | CASSQDPDSTDTQYF | TGTGCCAGCAGCCAAGACCCCGACAGCACAGATACGCAGTATTTT
few | - | TRBJ1-1 | TRBV7-2 | CASSFKAQGYTEAFF | TGTGCCAGCAGCTTTAAAGCACAGGGATACACTGAAGCTTTCTTT
many | - | TRBJ2-5 | TRBV11-2 | CASSPQGPETQYF | TGTGCCAGCAGCCCGCAGGGCCCGGAGACCCAGTACTTC
many | TRBD2 | TRBJ2-6 | TRBV29-1 | CSVLVLKTSGNSGANVLTF | TGCAGCGTCTTAGTCCTCAAAACTAGCGGGAACTCTGGGGCCAACGTCCTGACTTTC
many | - | TRBJ2-3 | TRBV29-1 | CSVGPRTDTQYF | TGCAGCGTTGGGCCGCGGACAGATACGCAGTATTTT
many | - | TRBJ2-5 | TRBV29-1 | CSVEIGQETQYF | TGCAGCGTTGAAATTGGCCAAGAGACCCAGTACTTC
- | TRBD2 | TRBJ2-3 | TRBV7-6 | CASSLRLAGGPGDTQYF | TGTGCCAGCAGCCTCCGACTAGCGGGGGGGCCGGGAGATACGCAGTATTTT
few | TRBD2 | TRBJ2-2 | TRBV28 | CASSLQGLAGRSGELFF | TGTGCCAGCAGTTTACAGGGACTAGCGGGTAGGAGCGGGGAGCTGTTTTTT
many | TRBD1 | TRBJ2-1 | TRBV29-1 | CSVEGRGRMDEQFF | TGCAGCGTTGAAGGCAGGGGGCGAATGGATGAGCAGTTCTTC
many | - | TRBJ2-7 | TRBV6-6 | CASSYEGRVQYF | TGTGCCAGCAGTTATGAGGGACGGGTGCAGTACTTC
many | TRBD1 | TRBJ1-2 | TRBV2 | CASSENREGAARGYTF | TGTGCCAGCAGTGAAAATCGAGAGGGGGCGGCTCGTGGCTACACCTTC
many | - | TRBJ1-5 | TRBV12-3/TRBV12-4 | CASSLPAPQPQHF | TGTGCCAGCAGTCTGCCGGCCCCTCAGCCCCAGCATTTT
many | - | TRBJ2-3 | TRBV6-6 | CASSYNSGPRTDTQYF | TGTGCCAGCAGTTATAATTCTGGGCCACGCACAGATACGCAGTATTTT
- | TRBD2 | TRBJ2-5 | TRBV27 | CASSLRTSVLQETQYF | TGTGCCAGCAGTTTAAGGACTAGCGTACTACAAGAGACCCAGTACTTC
few | - | TRBJ1-5 | TRBV4-3 | CASSQEQGSGQPQHF | TGCGCCAGCAGCCAAGAGCAAGGATCCGGCCAGCCCCAGCATTTT
few | - | TRBJ2-7 | TRBV6-4 | CASSAGTVGPYEQYF | TGTGCCAGCAGTGCCGGGACCGTCGGCCCCTACGAGCAGTACTTC
many | - | TRBJ1-5 | TRBV12-3/TRBV12-4 | CASSSWGQPQHF | TGTGCCAGCAGTTCATGGGGTCAGCCCCAGCATTTT